These T cell receptor beta chains were read from a single sample in a study of cytomegalovirus exposure and HLA in healthy donors. TCRdb's copy holds only in-frame clones and misses some; the assay was immunoSEQ multiplex PCR. The sample includes around 130,000 clones, 75% to 90% of them seen just once. Sequencing was done on a sample of PBMCs. These receptor sequences come from a woman in her thirties or forties in good health and CMV-seronegative. Both conserved end residues are part of each CDR3. The D gene is left open where the match is weak. Clone size is stated in some rows and not others, as once, few, many or a class when expanded.

d_gene	v_gene	j_gene	abundance	CDR3aa	CDR3nt
TRBD1	TRBV4-1	TRBJ2-3	once	CASSQPYRGVTDTQYF	TGCGCCAGCAGCCAACCCTACAGGGGCGTCACAGATACGCAGTATTTT
-	TRBV5-1	TRBJ2-3	-	CASSLAGVTTDTQYF	TGCGCCAGCAGCTTGGCGGGAGTGACCACAGATACGCAGTATTTT
TRBD1	TRBV2	TRBJ2-7	-	CASSPRGTGGREQYF	TGTGCCAGCAGCCCCCGGGGGACAGGGGGTCGGGAGCAGTACTTC
-	TRBV25-1	TRBJ2-1	-	CASSESDYAYNEQFF	TGTGCCAGCAGTGAATCAGACTACGCCTACAATGAGCAGTTCTTC
-	TRBV5-4	TRBJ2-7	-	CASSLMLGANEQYF	TGTGCCAGCAGCTTGATGCTGGGGGCCAACGAGCAGTACTTC
-	TRBV16	TRBJ1-1	few	CASSQISGLGTEAFF	TGTGCCAGCAGCCAAATATCAGGGTTGGGCACTGAAGCTTTCTTT
-	TRBV5-4	TRBJ1-2	-	CASSVDNYGYTF	TGTGCCAGCAGCGTGGACAATTATGGCTACACCTTC
-	TRBV4-1	TRBJ2-5	-	CASSQVAAPQETQYF	TGCGCCAGCAGCCAAGTAGCTGCCCCACAAGAGACCCAGTACTTC
-	TRBV4-3	TRBJ1-5	-	CASSQQVHSNQPQHF	TGCGCCAGCAGCCAACAGGTACATAGCAATCAGCCCCAGCATTTT
TRBD1	TRBV5-4	TRBJ1-4	-	CASSLERGLGNNEKLFF	TGTGCCAGCAGCTTGGAGAGGGGGCTCGGGAATAATGAAAAACTGTTTTTT
-	TRBV9	TRBJ2-5	-	CASSVGRSQASGLWYETQYF	TGTGCCAGCAGCGTAGGGAGATCACAGGCTTCGGGTTTGTGGTATGAGACCCAGTACTTC
TRBD2	TRBV29-1	TRBJ2-1	-	CSVFTSGGLNEQFF	TGCAGCGTCTTCACTAGCGGGGGGTTGAATGAGCAGTTCTTC
TRBD2	TRBV7-2	TRBJ2-7	-	CASSLEPSGRALDYEQYF	TGTGCCAGCAGCTTAGAACCTAGCGGGAGGGCCTTAGACTACGAGCAGTACTTC
-	TRBV5-1	TRBJ2-7	-	CASSLAKEGAYEQYF	TGCGCCAGCAGCTTGGCCAAGGAAGGGGCCTACGAGCAGTACTTC
TRBD1	TRBV19	TRBJ1-1	-	CASDGRHRGQNTEAFF	TGTGCCAGCGACGGAAGACACAGGGGGCAGAACACTGAAGCTTTCTTT
-	TRBV9	TRBJ2-5	-	CASSPHGAIQETQYF	TGTGCCAGCAGCCCACATGGGGCCATCCAAGAGACCCAGTACTTC
TRBD1	TRBV19	TRBJ1-1	-	CASSIPGQMNTEAFF	TGTGCCAGTAGTATCCCGGGACAGATGAACACTGAAGCTTTCTTT
-	TRBV7-9	TRBJ1-2	-	CASSSPGALAYGYTF	TGTGCCAGCAGCTCCCCGGGAGCTTTGGCCTATGGCTACACCTTC
-	TRBV19	TRBJ1-2	-	CASSLAGGAYGYTF	TGTGCCAGTAGTTTGGCAGGAGGGGCCTATGGCTACACCTTC
-	TRBV5-6	TRBJ2-1	few	CASSFLVERQFF	TGTGCCAGCAGCTTTCTTGTCGAGAGGCAGTTCTTC
-	TRBV9	TRBJ2-7	-	CASSPPSDSYEQYF	TGTGCCAGCAGCCCCCCTAGCGACTCCTACGAGCAGTACTTC
-	TRBV29-1	TRBJ2-3	-	CSTLGDQTGADTQYF	TGTTCTACGTTAGGGGATCAAACGGGAGCAGATACGCAGTATTTT
TRBD1	TRBV7-6	TRBJ2-7	-	CASRAAGTGGAGEQYF	TGTGCCAGCAGGGCCGCCGGGACAGGGGGCGCGGGAGAGCAGTACTTC
-	TRBV2	TRBJ1-1	few	CASKTVLNTEAFF	TGTGCCAGCAAGACAGTCCTGAACACTGAAGCTTTCTTT
TRBD2	TRBV7-2	TRBJ2-1	-	CASSLALGGAGSYNEQFF	TGTGCCAGCAGCTTAGCCCTCGGGGGGGCGGGCTCCTACAATGAGCAGTTCTTC
-	TRBV9	TRBJ1-1	-	CASSVDGTGSMNTEAFF	TGTGCCAGCAGCGTAGATGGTACAGGGTCCATGAACACTGAAGCTTTCTTT
-	TRBV7-8	TRBJ2-7	-	CASSFNPADSEQYF	TGTGCCAGCAGCTTCAACCCCGCGGACAGCGAGCAGTACTTC
-	TRBV4-2	TRBJ1-2	-	CASSLDLNYGYTF	TGTGCCAGCAGCCTAGATCTTAACTATGGCTACACCTTC
TRBD1	TRBV5-4	TRBJ1-2	-	CASSLDRGLSNYGYTF	TGTGCCAGCAGCTTGGACAGGGGGCTCTCTAACTATGGCTACACCTTC
-	TRBV27	TRBJ1-1	few	CASASIGTEAFF	TGTGCCAGCGCTAGTATTGGCACTGAAGCTTTCTTT
-	TRBV7-8	TRBJ2-1	-	CASSLSHERVSNEQFF	TGTGCCAGCAGCTTATCTCATGAGCGGGTGAGCAATGAGCAGTTCTTC
TRBD2	TRBV6-5	TRBJ2-7	-	CASSWGGSVDEQYF	TGTGCCAGCAGTTGGGGAGGGTCTGTGGACGAGCAGTACTTC
-	TRBV19	TRBJ1-1	-	CASGVTGNTEAFF	TGTGCCAGTGGTGTTACAGGGAACACTGAAGCTTTCTTT
TRBD1	TRBV15	TRBJ2-3	once	CATSRDGTGGPLTFTDTQYF	TGTGCCACCAGCAGAGATGGGACAGGGGGTCCCCTTACCTTCACAGATACGCAGTATTTT
TRBD1	TRBV28	TRBJ2-5	-	CASNPTGEGETQYF	TGTGCCAGCAACCCAACAGGGGAAGGAGAGACCCAGTACTTC
TRBD2	TRBV9	TRBJ2-2	-	CASSLKTSNTGELFF	TGTGCCAGCAGCCTTAAGACTAGCAACACCGGGGAGCTGTTTTTT
TRBD1	TRBV5-1	TRBJ2-1	-	CSSSLAGTGVNEQFF	TGCTCCAGCAGCTTGGCCGGGACAGGGGTAAATGAGCAGTTCTTC
-	TRBV4-1	TRBJ1-3	-	CASSQDNGGTSHSSGNTIYF	TGCGCCAGCAGCCAAGATAACGGGGGGACTTCCCATAGCTCTGGAAACACCATATATTTT
TRBD1	TRBV15	TRBJ1-2	-	CATSSSGTAYGYTF	TGTGCCACCAGCAGCTCCGGGACAGCTTATGGCTACACCTTC
TRBD2	TRBV10-3	TRBJ2-1	once	CAISEGASGSRDEQFF	TGTGCCATCAGTGAGGGGGCTAGCGGGAGTAGGGATGAGCAGTTCTTC
-	TRBV4-2	TRBJ2-6	-	CASSQDRGSGANVLTF	TGTGCCAGCAGCCAAGATCGGGGCTCTGGGGCCAACGTCCTGACTTTC
TRBD2	TRBV7-6	TRBJ2-2	once	CASSPSGGHAGELFF	TGTGCCAGCAGCCCCAGCGGGGGACACGCCGGGGAGCTGTTTTTT
TRBD1	TRBV9	TRBJ1-2	-	CASSVGQGASYGYTF	TGTGCCAGCAGCGTCGGACAGGGGGCGAGCTATGGCTACACCTTC
TRBD1	TRBV19	TRBJ2-1	-	CACWDRGPDEQFF	TGTGCTTGTTGGGACAGGGGCCCAGACGAGCAGTTCTTC
-	TRBV14	TRBJ2-3	-	CASSSADTQYF	TGTGCCAGCAGCAGCGCAGATACGCAGTATTTT
-	TRBV28	TRBJ1-3	-	CASRTVSGNTIYF	TGTGCCAGCAGGACTGTTTCTGGAAACACCATATATTTT
TRBD1	TRBV27	TRBJ2-7	-	CASSPSFMSGTGDHEQYF	TGTGCCAGCAGCCCCTCTTTCATGTCGGGGACAGGGGACCACGAGCAGTACTTC
-	TRBV2	TRBJ2-7	-	CASSGRWSSYEQYF	TGTGCCAGCAGTGGACGGTGGAGCTCCTACGAGCAGTACTTC
-	TRBV6-6	TRBJ2-1	-	CASSSRDYNEQFF	TGTGCCAGCAGTTCTAGAGATTACAATGAGCAGTTCTTC
-	TRBV4-1	TRBJ2-5	-	CASSQDGSGETQYF	TGCGCCAGCAGCCAAGATGGGAGCGGAGAGACCCAGTACTTC
TRBD1	TRBV27	TRBJ2-1	-	CASSQYRGNEQFF	TGTGCCAGCAGCCAATACAGGGGGAATGAGCAGTTCTTC
-	TRBV7-2	TRBJ2-5	-	CASSSQETQYF	TGTGCCAGCAGCTCACAAGAGACCCAGTACTTC